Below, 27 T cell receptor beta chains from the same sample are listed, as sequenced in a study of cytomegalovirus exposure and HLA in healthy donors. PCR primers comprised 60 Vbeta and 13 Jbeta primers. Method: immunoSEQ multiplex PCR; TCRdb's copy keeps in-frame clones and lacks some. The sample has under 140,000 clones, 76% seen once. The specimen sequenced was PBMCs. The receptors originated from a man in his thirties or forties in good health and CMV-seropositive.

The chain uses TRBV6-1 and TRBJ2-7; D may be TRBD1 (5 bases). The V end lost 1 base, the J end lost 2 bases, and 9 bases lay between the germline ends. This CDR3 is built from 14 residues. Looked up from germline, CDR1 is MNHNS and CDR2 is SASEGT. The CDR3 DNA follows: TGTGCCAGCAGTGAAGGGCAGGGAACCTACGAGCAGTACTTC. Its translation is CASSEGQGTYEQYF.

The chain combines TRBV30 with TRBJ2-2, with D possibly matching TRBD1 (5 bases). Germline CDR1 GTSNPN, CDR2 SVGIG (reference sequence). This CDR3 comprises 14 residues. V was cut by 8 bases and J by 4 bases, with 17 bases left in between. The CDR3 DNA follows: TGTGCCGGGAACAGGTTTAGGAGCACCGGGGAGCTGTTTTTT. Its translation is CAGNRFRSTGELFF.

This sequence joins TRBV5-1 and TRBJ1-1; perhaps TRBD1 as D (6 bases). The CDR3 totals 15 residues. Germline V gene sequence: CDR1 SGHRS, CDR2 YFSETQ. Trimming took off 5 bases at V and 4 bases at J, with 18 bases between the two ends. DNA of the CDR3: TGCGCCAGCAGTACTCTACAGGGTTTGGTCACTGAAGCTTTCTTT. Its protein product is CASSTLQGLVTEAFF.

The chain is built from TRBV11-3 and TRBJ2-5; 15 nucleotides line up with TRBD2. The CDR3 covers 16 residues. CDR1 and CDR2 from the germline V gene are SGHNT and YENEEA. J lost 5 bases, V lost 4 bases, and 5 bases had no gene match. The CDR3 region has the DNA TGTGCCAGCAGCTCCCGGACTAGCGGGGGGGAGGAGACCCAGTACTTC. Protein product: CASSSRTSGGEETQYF.

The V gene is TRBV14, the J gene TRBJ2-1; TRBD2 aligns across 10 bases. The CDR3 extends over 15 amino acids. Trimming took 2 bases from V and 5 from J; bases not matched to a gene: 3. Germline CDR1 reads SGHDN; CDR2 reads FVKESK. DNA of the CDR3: TGTGCCAGCAGCCAATCTCTAGCGGGGGACAATGAGCAGTTCTTC. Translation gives CASSQSLAGDNEQFF.

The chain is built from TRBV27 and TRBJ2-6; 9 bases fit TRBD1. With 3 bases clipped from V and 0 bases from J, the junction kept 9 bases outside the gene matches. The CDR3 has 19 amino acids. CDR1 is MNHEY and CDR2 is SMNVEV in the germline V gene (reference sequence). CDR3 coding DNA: TGTGCCAGCAGTTTCTCTCCGGGACAGGGAGGCTCTGGGGCCAACGTCCTGACTTTC. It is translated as CASSFSPGQGGSGANVLTF.

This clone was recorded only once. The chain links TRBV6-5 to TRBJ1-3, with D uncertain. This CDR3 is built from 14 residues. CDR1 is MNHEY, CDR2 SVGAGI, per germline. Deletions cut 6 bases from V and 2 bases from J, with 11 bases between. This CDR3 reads CASSPLLPGNTIYF. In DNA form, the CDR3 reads TGTGCCAGCAGCCCACTCCTACCTGGAAACACCATATATTTT.

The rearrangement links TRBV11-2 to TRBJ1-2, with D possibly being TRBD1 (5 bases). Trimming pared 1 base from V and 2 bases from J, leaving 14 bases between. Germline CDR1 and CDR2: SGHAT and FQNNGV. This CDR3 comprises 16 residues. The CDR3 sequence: CASSLGAERTNYGYTF. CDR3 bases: TGTGCCAGCAGCTTAGGGGCAGAGAGGACAAACTATGGCTACACCTTC.

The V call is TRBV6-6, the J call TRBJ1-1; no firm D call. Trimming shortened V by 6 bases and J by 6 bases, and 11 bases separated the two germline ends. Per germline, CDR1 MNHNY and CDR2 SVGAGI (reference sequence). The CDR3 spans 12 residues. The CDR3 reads CASSGGFPEAFF. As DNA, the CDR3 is TGTGCCAGCAGCGGAGGCTTCCCTGAAGCTTTCTTT.

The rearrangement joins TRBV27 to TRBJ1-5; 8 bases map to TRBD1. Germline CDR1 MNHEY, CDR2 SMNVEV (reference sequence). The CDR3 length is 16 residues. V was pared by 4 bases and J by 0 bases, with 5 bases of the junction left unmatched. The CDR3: CASSSQGANSNQPQHF. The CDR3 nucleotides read TGTGCCAGCAGTTCCCAGGGGGCTAATAGCAATCAGCCCCAGCATTTT.

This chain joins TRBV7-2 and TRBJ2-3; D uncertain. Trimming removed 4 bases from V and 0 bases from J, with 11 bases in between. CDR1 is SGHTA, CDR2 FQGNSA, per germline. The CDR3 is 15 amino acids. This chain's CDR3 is CASSSSHTSTDTQYF. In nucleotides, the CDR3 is TGTGCCAGCAGCTCATCTCACACGAGCACAGATACGCAGTATTTT. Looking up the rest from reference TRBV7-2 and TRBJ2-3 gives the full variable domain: GAGVSQSPSNKVTEKGKDVELRCDPISGHTALYWYRQSLGQGLEFLIYFQGNSAPDKSGLPSDRFSAERTGGSVSTLTIQRTQQEDSAVYLCASSSSHTSTDTQYFGPGTRLTVL.

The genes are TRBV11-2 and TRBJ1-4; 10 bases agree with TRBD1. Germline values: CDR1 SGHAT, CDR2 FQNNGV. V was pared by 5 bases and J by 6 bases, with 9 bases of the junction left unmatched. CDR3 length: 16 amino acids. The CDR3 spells CASSTQWGTGDEKLFF. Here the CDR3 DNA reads TGTGCCAGCAGCACCCAATGGGGGACAGGGGATGAAAAACTGTTTTTT.

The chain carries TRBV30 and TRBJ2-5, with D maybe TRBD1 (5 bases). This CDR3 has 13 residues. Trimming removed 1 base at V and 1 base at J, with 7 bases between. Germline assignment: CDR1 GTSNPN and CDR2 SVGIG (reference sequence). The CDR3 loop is CAWSDDSQETQYF. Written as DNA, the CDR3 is TGTGCCTGGAGTGATGACAGCCAAGAGACCCAGTACTTC.

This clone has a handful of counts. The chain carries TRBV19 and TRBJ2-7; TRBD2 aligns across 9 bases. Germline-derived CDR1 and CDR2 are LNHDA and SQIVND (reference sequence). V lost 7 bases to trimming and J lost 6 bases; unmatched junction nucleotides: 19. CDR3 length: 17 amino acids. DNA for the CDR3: TGTGCCAGTACCCCCTCAGGGGTCGGGGGACTAGCCTTCGAGCAGTACTTC. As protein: CASTPSGVGGLAFEQYF.

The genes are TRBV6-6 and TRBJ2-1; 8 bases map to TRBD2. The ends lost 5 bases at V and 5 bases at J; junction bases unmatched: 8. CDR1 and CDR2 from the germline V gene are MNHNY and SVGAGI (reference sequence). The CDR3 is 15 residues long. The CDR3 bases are TGTGCCAGCAGTATGTCGGGGGGGACACACAATGAGCAGTTCTTC. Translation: CASSMSGGTHNEQFF.

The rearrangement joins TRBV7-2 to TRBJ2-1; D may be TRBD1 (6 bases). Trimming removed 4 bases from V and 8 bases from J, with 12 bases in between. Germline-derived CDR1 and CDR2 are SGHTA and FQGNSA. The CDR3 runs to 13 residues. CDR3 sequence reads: CASSSGHLDEQFF. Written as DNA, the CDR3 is TGTGCCAGCAGCTCGGGACATTTGGATGAGCAGTTCTTC. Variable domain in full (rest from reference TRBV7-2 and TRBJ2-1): GAGVSQSPSNKVTEKGKDVELRCDPISGHTALYWYRQSLGQGLEFLIYFQGNSAPDKSGLPSDRFSAERTGGSVSTLTIQRTQQEDSAVYLCASSSGHLDEQFFGPGTRLTVL.

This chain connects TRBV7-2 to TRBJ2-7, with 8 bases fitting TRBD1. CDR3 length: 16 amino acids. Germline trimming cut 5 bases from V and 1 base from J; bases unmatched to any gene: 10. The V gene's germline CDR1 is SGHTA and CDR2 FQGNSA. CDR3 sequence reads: CASSPREGQGSYEQYF. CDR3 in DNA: TGTGCCAGCAGCCCCAGGGAAGGACAGGGATCCTACGAGCAGTACTTC.

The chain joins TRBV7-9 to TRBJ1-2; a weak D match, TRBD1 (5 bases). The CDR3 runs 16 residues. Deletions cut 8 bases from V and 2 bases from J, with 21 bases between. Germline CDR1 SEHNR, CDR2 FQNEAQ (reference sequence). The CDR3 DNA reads TGTGCCAGCGACGCGGGACCGAACTTAGGGAACTATGGCTACACCTTC. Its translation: CASDAGPNLGNYGYTF.

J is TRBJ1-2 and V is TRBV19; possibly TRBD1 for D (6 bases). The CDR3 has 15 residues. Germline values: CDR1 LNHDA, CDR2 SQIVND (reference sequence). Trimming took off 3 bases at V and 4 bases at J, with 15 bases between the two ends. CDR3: CASSMGAGHLYGYTF. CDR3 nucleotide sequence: TGTGCCAGTAGTATGGGGGCCGGGCACCTCTATGGCTACACCTTC.

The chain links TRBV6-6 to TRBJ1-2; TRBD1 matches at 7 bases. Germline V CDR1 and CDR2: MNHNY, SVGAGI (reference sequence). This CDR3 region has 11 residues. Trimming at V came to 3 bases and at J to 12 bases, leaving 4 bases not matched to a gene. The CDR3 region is CASSYGDRDTF. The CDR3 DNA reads TGTGCCAGCAGTTATGGTGACAGGGACACCTTC.

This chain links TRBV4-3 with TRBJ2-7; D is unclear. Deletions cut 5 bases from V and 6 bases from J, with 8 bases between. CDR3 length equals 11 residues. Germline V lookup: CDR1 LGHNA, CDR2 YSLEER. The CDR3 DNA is TGCGCCAGCAGCTTAAGCGCCGAGCAGTACTTC. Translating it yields CASSLSAEQYF.

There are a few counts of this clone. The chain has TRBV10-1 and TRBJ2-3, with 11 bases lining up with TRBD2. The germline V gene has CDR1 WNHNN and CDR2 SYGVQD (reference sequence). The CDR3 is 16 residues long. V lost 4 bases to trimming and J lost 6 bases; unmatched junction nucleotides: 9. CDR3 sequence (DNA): TGCGCCAGCAGTGTTGGCATAGCGGGGGGGTTGGATACGCAGTATTTT. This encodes CASSVGIAGGLDTQYF.

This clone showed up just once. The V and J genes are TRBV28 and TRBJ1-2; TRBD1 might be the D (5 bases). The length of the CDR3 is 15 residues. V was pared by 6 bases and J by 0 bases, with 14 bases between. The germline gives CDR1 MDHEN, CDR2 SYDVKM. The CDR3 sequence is CASRKGRAPNYGYTF. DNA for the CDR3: TGTGCCAGCAGAAAGGGGCGAGCCCCTAACTATGGCTACACCTTC.

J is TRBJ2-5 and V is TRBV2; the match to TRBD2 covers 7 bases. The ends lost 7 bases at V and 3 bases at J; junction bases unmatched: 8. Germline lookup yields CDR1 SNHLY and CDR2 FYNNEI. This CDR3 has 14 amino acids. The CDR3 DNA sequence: TGTGCCAGCACCCTCCGGGGGAGGGAAGAGACCCAGTACTTC. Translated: CASTLRGREETQYF.

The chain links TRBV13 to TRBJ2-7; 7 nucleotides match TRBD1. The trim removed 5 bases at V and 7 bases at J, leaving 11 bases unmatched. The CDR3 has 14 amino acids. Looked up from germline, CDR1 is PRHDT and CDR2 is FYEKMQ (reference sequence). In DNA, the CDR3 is TGTGCCAGCAGCCTAAAGGGACAGCTTAGTGAGCAGTACTTC. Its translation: CASSLKGQLSEQYF. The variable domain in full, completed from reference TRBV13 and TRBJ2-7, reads AAGVIQSPRHLIKEKRETATLKCYPIPRHDTVYWYQQGPGQDPQFLISFYEKMQSDKGSIPDRFSAQQFSDYHSELNMSSLELGDSALYFCASSLKGQLSEQYFGPGTRLTVT.

This CDR3 reads CASSLAGITEAFF. DNA for the CDR3: TGTGCCAGCAGCTTGGCAGGGATCACTGAAGCTTTCTTT. The chain recombines TRBV5-4 with TRBJ1-1; the D gene is possibly TRBD1 (5 bases). The germline V and J ends were trimmed by 0 bases and 4 bases, with 7 bases remaining between them. Germline V gene data show CDR1 as SGHNT and CDR2 as YYREEE (reference sequence). CDR3 length: 13 amino acids.

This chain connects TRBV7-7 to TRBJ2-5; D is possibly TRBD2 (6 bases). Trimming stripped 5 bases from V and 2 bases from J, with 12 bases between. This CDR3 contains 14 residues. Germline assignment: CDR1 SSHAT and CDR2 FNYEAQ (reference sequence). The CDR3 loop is CASSISGIQETQYF. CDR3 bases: TGTGCCAGCAGCATTAGCGGTATACAAGAGACCCAGTACTTC.